At least ten counts were recorded for the clone carrying this T cell receptor beta chain. Its specificity is not known. The data stem from a study of T cell repertoires in cytomegalovirus infection. At the level of the study: The study used recently identified HLA-C-restricted and well-studied HLA-B-restricted CMV epitopes. Shared public TCR beta signatures pointed to both CMV infection and a matching HLA type.

Study results and limitations: Within the response measured ex vivo, HLA-C-restricted CMV-specific TCR beta clonotypes were dominant. Cumulated frequencies of public TCR beta families served to identify carriers of CMV plus the relevant HLA.

Via MiXCR, TCRdb re-called the reads, giving one row per CDR3 protein. The sample includes approximately 910,000 distinct CDR3 sequences, roughly a third seen only once; the top ten take around 15%. In germline, CDR1 is SGHTA, CDR2 FQGNSA. V dropped 5 bases and J dropped 4 bases, with 11 bases sitting between them. This CDR3 is built from 13 residues. This receptor was taken from a human donor in good health (CMV status not recorded). Some clones in this sample may be carry-over from other donors' samples. The V call is TRBV7-2, the J call TRBJ1-2; weak D call: TRBD1 (6 bases). Source: cultured CD8+ T cells from PBMCs, taken from culture after CMV antigen stimulation. CDR3 sequence reads: CASSGGATYGYTF. The CDR3 nucleotides read TGTGCCAGCAGCGGGGGGGCTACCTATGGCTACACCTTC.